This T cell receptor (beta chain) was identified in a study of T cells in localized non-small cell lung cancer. Produced via immunoSEQ multiplex PCR; TCRdb's table is partial and in-frame only. The sample has roughly 25,000 clones, around 85% seen once. The length of the CDR3 is 15 residues. V lost 4 bases to trimming and J lost 4 bases; unmatched junction nucleotides: 6. CDR1 and CDR2 (germline): MDHEN, SYDVKM. The sequence was obtained from an older female donor with stage II squamous cell lung carcinoma. The V call is TRBV28, the J call TRBJ1-3, with 8 bases lining up with TRBD1. This specimen consisted of peripheral blood, obtained before any cancer treatment. CDR3 region: CASSSGQGRGNTIYF. For the CDR3, the DNA is TGTGCCAGCAGTTCCGGACAGGGCCGAGGAAACACCATATATTTT.